The 4 T cell receptor beta chains given below trace back to one sample, sequenced in a study of a mutant IDH1 vaccine in newly diagnosed glioma. The time point is: week 11, during vaccination. In every dose of vaccine, 300 ug of mutant IDH1 20-mer peptide was given alongside topical imiquimod. Produced via immunoSEQ multiplex PCR; TCRdb's table is partial and in-frame only. This sample has tens of thousands of clones, with roughly 80% found just once. Their specific antigens are unknown. Sequencing was performed on PBMCs, taken from a glioma patient whose treatment included an IDH1 peptide vaccine. The receptors were sampled from a young man with glioma.

This clone was recorded only once. The chain uses TRBV15 and TRBJ1-2; D is undetermined. Germline CDR1 LNHNV, CDR2 YYDKDF (reference sequence). This CDR3 contains 14 residues. Trimming took 1 base from V and 3 from J, leaving 9 bases between them. The CDR3 coding sequence is TGTGCCACCAGCAGAGGAAGGACTGACTATGGCTACACCTTC. Residues: CATSRGRTDYGYTF.

The chain has TRBV7-9 and TRBJ2-7; D is ambiguous. Trimming cost V 5 bases and J 0 bases, with 17 bases left between them. CDR1 is SEHNR, CDR2 FQNEAQ, per germline (reference sequence). The CDR3 is 16 amino acids. CDR3: CASSGRLSSNSYEQYF. CDR3 coding DNA: TGTGCCAGCAGCGGACGATTATCTTCGAACTCCTACGAGCAGTACTTC.

This chain links TRBV5-1 with TRBJ1-5; D perhaps matches TRBD1 (6 bases). Trimming left V 4 bases short and J 0 bases short, with 11 bases between. The CDR3 is 15 residues long. Germline loops: CDR1 SGHRS, CDR2 YFSETQ. The DNA of the CDR3 is TGCGCCAGCAGCCCCGGACAGTATAGCAATCAGCCCCAGCATTTT. Its translation: CASSPGQYSNQPQHF.

The V call is TRBV4-1, the J call TRBJ1-4; weak D call: TRBD1 (6 bases). The CDR3 contains 15 residues. Trimming took 1 base from V and 6 from J, leaving 12 bases between them. Germline CDR1 MGHRA, CDR2 YSYEKL. The CDR3 sequence is CASSQGGGLDEKLFF. Written as DNA, the CDR3 is TGCGCCAGCAGCCAAGGAGGGGGGCTAGATGAAAAACTGTTTTTT.